The present T cell receptor beta chain was sequenced within a study of cytomegalovirus exposure and HLA in healthy donors. Study details: A later analysis reported the 90 to 150 validation repertoires used the same platform as the approximately 650 first-cohort repertoires.

Assay used: immunoSEQ multiplex PCR; TCRdb lists only in-frame clones, some missing. Of 300,000 to 350,000 clones listed, roughly 86% are singletons. V was pared by 1 base and J by 1 base, with 4 bases of the junction left unmatched. This CDR3 comprises 16 residues. Germline CDR1 reads SQVTM; CDR2 reads ANQGSEA. The sample was PBMCs. This receptor was obtained from a man in his thirties or forties in good health and CMV-seronegative. V usage is TRBV29-1 and J usage is TRBJ2-1; 10 bases are shared with TRBD2. CDR3 in amino acids: CSVEGASGGSYNEQFF. The CDR3 DNA follows: TGCAGCGTTGAAGGGGCTAGCGGGGGTTCCTACAATGAGCAGTTCTTC.